Each of the 7 T cell receptor beta chains below was sequenced from the same sample in a study of identical twins. TCRdb re-derived calls from the 5' RACE reads in MiXCR, one entry per CDR3 protein. The data show about 530,000 distinct CDR3 sequences, roughly 15% seen once. The sample was also reused in another study, on yellow fever vaccine responses in identical twins.

Sequencing was done on a sample of CD4+ T cells sorted from blood. The receptors shown here come from a young woman in good health.

V gene TRBV28 combines with J gene TRBJ2-7; TRBD1 agrees at 7 bases. V lost 1 base and J lost 3; bases outside the gene matches: 3. The V gene's germline CDR1 is MDHEN and CDR2 SYDVKM. This CDR3 contains 14 residues. CDR3 DNA: TGTGCCAGCAGTTTATATGGACAGGTCTACGAGCAGTACGTC. This codes for CASSLYGQVYEQYV.

This clonotype showed up just a few times. V gene TRBV7-9 combines with J gene TRBJ2-2, with D perhaps assigned TRBD1 or TRBD2 (6 bases each). Trimming cost V 10 bases and J 6 bases, with 24 bases left between them. There are 16 residues in the CDR3. Germline-derived CDR1 and CDR2 are SEHNR and FQNEAQ (reference sequence). The CDR3 here is CATGLAGQIGAGELFF. CDR3 sequence (DNA): TGTGCCACCGGTTTGGCGGGACAAATTGGCGCCGGGGAGCTGTTTTTT.

This clonotype was recorded many times. The chain carries TRBV5-5 and TRBJ2-1; no clear D. The CDR3 is made up of 15 amino acids. Germline lookup yields CDR1 SGHKS and CDR2 YYEKEE (reference sequence). V was trimmed by 1 base and J by 2 bases, leaving 10 bases between them. The CDR3 nucleotides are TGTGCCAGCAGCTTGAGTCACAACACCTACAATGAGCAGTTCTTC. Its protein is CASSLSHNTYNEQFF.

The rearrangement joins TRBV20-1 to TRBJ2-3; 7 bases map to TRBD2. J lost 0 bases, V lost 6 bases, and 15 bases had no gene match. Germline V gives CDR1 DFQATT, CDR2 SNEGSKA (reference sequence). The CDR3 has 17 residues. CDR3 sequence: CSAKREGDISSTDTQYF. The CDR3 bases are TGCAGTGCAAAGAGGGAGGGTGACATATCTAGCACAGATACGCAGTATTTT.

The V and J genes are TRBV4-1 and TRBJ2-7, with D uncertain. V lost 1 base, J lost 1 base, and 11 bases lay in between. This CDR3 is 15 amino acids long. The germline V gene has CDR1 MGHRA and CDR2 YSYEKL. The CDR3 reads CASSQVPDGSYEQYV. DNA of the CDR3: TGCGCCAGCAGCCAAGTACCGGACGGATCCTACGAGCAGTACGTC.

This clonotype occurred many times. The chain couples TRBV12-3 or TRBV12-4 to TRBJ2-7; 9 bases fit TRBD2. V shed 3 bases, J shed 2 bases, and the junction held 2 bases outside the gene matches. This CDR3 contains 14 residues. The CDR3 is CASSLTSGTYEQYF. In nucleotides, the CDR3 is TGTGCCAGCAGTTTGACTAGCGGCACCTACGAGCAGTACTTC.

This clonotype was seen at least ten times. The chain has TRBV5-1 and TRBJ2-2; D gene uncertain. This CDR3 is built from 13 residues. The ends were cut back, 2 bases at V and 1 base at J, with 3 bases in the middle. Germline V gene lookup returns CDR1 SGHRS and CDR2 YFSETQ. The CDR3 region has the DNA TGCGCCAGCAGCTTCGGGAACACCGGGGAGCTGTTTTTT. Translating gives CASSFGNTGELFF.